This TCR beta chain appears in the sequencing data of a study of CD8 T cells in Susac syndrome. The study's findings and limits: The TCR sequencing and HLA analysis in the study involved a relatively small number of individuals, as the study acknowledged.

About this clonotype: Its antigen is unknown.

An amount of RNA that ranged from roughly 0.5 to 1 ug was reverse transcribed with random hexamers. With immunoSEQ multiplex PCR, TCR beta CDR3 was amplified across 54 Vbeta and 13 Jbeta. From the immunoSEQ multiplex PCR reads, TCRdb called clonotypes with MiXCR, one entry per CDR3 protein. The table lists hundreds of thousands of distinct CDR3 sequences, 75% to 90% of them singletons. Sequencing targeted TCR beta in blood CD8+ and CD4+ T cells. TEMRA cells underwent FACS enrichment and CD8+ and CD4+ T cells underwent negative isolation. This CDR3 is 10 amino acids long. Trimming pared 8 bases from V and 11 bases from J, leaving 10 bases between. Germline CDR1 and CDR2: SNHLY and FYNNEI.

This sequence joins TRBV2 and TRBJ1-3; D remains unclear. This receptor was obtained from a human donor with multiple sclerosis. The specimen was CD8+ T cells from PBMCs. The CDR3, as DNA: TGTGCCAGCCTGGGCGGGGCCATATATTTT. Protein: CASLGGAIYF. Based on the CDR3 plus reference TRBV2 and TRBJ1-3, the full variable domain is EPEVTQTPSHQVTQMGQEVILRCVPISNHLYFYWYRQILGQKVEFLVSFYNNEISEKSEIFDDQFSVERPDGSNFTLKIRSTKLEDSAMYFCASLGGAIYFGEGSWLTVV.